This T cell receptor (beta chain) stems from a study of long-term antiretroviral therapy in people with HIV. Runs used v3.0 of the immunoSEQ assay and were done at survey level. TCRdb keeps only in-frame clones here, not all; method: immunoSEQ multiplex PCR. The table lists approximately 25,000 clones, around four fifths of them singletons. The CDR3 runs to 13 residues. From germline, CDR1 is SEHNR and CDR2 FQNEAQ (reference sequence). Trimming left V 5 bases short and J 5 bases short, with 9 bases between. The chain joins TRBV7-9 to TRBJ1-4; D gene unclear. Source: unsorted PBMCs, taken 0.8 years before starting antiretroviral therapy. This sequence was found in a man younger than 35 with HIV. CDR3 nucleotides: TGTGCCAGCAGCCCGGGCCTCAATGAAAAACTGTTTTTT. It yields the protein CASSPGLNEKLFF.